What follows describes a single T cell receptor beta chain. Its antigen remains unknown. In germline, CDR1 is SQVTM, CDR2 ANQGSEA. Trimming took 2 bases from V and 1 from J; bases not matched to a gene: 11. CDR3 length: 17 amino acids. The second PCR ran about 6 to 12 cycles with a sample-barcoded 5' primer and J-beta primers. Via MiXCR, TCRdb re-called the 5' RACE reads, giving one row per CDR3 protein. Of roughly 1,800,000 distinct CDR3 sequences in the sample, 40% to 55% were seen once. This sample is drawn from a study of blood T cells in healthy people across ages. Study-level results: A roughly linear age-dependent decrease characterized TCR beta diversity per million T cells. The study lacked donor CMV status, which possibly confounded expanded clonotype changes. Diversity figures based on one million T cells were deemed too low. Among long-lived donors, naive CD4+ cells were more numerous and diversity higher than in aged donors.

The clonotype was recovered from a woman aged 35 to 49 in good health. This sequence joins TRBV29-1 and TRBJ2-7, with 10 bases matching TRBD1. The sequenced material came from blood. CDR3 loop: CSVESRPGTGVSYEQYF. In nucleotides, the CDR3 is TGCAGCGTTGAATCCCGACCCGGGACAGGGGTATCCTACGAGCAGTACTTC.